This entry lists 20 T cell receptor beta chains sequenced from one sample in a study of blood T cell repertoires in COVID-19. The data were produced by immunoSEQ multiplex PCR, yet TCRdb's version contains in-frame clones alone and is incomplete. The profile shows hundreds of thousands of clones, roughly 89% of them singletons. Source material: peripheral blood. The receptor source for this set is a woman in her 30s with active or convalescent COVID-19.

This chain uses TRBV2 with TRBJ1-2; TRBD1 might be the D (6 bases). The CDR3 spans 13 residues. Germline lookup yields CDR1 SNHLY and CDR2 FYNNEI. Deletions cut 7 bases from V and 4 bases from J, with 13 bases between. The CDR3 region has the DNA TGTGCCAGCAAATCAGGGGAACTCTATGGCTACACCTTC. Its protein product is CASKSGELYGYTF.

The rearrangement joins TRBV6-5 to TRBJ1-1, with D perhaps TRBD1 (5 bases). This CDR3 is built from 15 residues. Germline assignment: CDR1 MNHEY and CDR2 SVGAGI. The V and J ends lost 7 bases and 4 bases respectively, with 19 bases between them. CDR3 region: CASIFGGVGATEAFF. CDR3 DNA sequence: TGTGCCAGCATTTTCGGGGGGGTTGGGGCCACTGAAGCTTTCTTT.

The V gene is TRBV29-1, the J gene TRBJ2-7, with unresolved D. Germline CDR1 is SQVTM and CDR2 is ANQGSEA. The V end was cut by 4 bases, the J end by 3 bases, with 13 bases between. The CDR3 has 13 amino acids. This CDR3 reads CSVVSSAGYEQYF. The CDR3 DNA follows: TGCAGCGTTGTCAGTTCGGCAGGCTACGAGCAGTACTTC.

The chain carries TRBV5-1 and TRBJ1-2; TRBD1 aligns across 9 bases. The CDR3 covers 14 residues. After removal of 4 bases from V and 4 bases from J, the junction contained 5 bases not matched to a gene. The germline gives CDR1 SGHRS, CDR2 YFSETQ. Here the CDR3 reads CASSRDRASYGYTF. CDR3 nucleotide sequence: TGCGCCAGCAGCAGGGACAGGGCCTCCTATGGCTACACCTTC.

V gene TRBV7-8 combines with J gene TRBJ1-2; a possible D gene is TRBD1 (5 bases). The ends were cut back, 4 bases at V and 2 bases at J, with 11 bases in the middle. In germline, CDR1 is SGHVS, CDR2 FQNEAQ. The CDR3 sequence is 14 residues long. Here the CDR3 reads CASSSPTANYGYTF. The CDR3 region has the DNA TGTGCCAGCAGCTCCCCGACAGCGAACTATGGCTACACCTTC. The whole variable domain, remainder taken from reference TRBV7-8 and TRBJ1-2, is GAGVSQSPRYKVAKRGQDVALRCDPISGHVSLFWYQQALGQGPEFLTYFQNEAQLDKSGLPSDRFFAERPEGSVSTLKIQRTQQEDSAVYLCASSSPTANYGYTFGSGTRLTVV.

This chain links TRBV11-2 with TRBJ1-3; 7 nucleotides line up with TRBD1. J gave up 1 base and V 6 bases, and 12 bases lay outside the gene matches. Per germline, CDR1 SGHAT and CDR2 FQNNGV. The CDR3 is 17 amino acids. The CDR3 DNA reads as TGTGCCAGCAGTCGCCAGGCAGGGGGAAAATCTGGAAACACCATATATTTT. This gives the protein CASSRQAGGKSGNTIYF. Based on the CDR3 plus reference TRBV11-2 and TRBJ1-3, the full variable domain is EAGVAQSPRYKIIEKRQSVAFWCNPISGHATLYWYQQILGQGPKLLIQFQNNGVVDDSQLPKDRFSAERLKGVDSTLKIQPAKLEDSAVYLCASSRQAGGKSGNTIYFGEGSWLTVV.

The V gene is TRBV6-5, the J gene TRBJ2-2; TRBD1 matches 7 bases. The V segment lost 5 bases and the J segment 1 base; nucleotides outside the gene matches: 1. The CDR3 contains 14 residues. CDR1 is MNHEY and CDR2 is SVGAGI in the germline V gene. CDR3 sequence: CASSRTGNTGELFF. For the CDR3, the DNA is TGTGCCAGCAGTCGGACAGGGAACACCGGGGAGCTGTTTTTT.

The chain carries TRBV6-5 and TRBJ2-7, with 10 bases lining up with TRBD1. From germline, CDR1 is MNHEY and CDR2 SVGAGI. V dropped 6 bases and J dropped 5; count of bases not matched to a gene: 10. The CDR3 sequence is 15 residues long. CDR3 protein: CASRTDRGRGDEQYF. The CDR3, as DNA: TGTGCCAGCAGAACCGACAGGGGGCGCGGGGACGAGCAGTACTTC.

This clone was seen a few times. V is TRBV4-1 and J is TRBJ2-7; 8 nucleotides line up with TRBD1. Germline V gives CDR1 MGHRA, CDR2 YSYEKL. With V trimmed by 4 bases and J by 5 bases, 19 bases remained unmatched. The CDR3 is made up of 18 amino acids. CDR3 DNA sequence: TGCGCCAGCAGCCCTACGTTGATAACTGGGACAGGTACGAACGAGCAGTACTTC. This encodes CASSPTLITGTGTNEQYF.

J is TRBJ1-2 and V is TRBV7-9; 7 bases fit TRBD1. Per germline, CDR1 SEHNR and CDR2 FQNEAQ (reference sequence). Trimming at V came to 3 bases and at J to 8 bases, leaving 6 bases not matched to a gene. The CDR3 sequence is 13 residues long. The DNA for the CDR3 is TGTGCCAGCAGCTTTGGACAGGCGGACGGCTACACCTTC. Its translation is CASSFGQADGYTF.

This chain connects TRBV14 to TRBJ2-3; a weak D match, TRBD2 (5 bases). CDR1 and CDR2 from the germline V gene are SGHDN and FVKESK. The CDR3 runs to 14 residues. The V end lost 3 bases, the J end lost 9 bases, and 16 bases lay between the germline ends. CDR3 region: CASSQNYKGETQYF. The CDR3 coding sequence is TGTGCCAGCAGCCAGAACTACAAGGGAGAGACGCAGTATTTT.

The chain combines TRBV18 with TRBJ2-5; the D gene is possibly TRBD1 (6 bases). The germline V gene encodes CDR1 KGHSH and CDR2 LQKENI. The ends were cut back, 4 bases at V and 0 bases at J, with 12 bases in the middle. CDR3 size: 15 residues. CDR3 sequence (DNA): TGTGCCAGCTCACGAAGGACAGACTACCAAGAGACCCAGTACTTC. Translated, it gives CASSRRTDYQETQYF.

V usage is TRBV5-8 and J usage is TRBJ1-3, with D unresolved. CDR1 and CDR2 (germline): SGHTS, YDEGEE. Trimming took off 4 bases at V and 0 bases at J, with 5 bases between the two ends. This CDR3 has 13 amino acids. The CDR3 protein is CASSVDSGNTIYF. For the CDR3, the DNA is TGTGCCAGCAGCGTAGACTCTGGAAACACCATATATTTT.

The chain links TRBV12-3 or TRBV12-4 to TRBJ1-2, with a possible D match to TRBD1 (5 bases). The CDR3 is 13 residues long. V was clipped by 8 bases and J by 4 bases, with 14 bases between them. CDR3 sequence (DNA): TGTGCCAGCGGTGGAGGGACTCTCTATGGCTACACCTTC. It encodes CASGGGTLYGYTF.

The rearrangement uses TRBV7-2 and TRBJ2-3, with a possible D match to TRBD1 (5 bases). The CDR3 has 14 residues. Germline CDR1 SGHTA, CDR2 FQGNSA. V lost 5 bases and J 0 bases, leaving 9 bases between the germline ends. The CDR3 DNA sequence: TGTGCCAGCAGCACAAGACAGAGCACAGATACGCAGTATTTT. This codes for CASSTRQSTDTQYF.

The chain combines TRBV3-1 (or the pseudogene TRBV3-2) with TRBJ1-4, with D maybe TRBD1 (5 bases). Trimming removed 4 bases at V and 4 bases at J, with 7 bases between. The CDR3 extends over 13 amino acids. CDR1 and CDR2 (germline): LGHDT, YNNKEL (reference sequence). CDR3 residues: CASSPGLNEKLFF. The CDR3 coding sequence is TGTGCCAGCAGCCCGGGACTTAATGAAAAACTGTTTTTT.

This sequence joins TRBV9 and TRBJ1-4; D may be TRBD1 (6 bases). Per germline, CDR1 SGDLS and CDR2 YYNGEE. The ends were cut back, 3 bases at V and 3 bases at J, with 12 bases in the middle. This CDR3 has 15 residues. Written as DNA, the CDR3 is TGTGCCAGCAGCGGGCAACAGGGTCCTAATGAAAAACTGTTTTTT. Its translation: CASSGQQGPNEKLFF.

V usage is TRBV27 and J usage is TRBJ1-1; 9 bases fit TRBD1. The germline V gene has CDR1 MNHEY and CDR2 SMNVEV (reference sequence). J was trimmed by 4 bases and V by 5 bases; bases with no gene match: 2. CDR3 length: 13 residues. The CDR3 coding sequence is TGTGCCAGCAGTGTGACAGGGGGCACTGAAGCTTTCTTT. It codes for CASSVTGGTEAFF.

In DNA, the CDR3 is TGTGCCAGCAGCCGAAATTGGGACAGCCAGCTTTCCTATAATTCACCCCTCCACTTT. Its translation is CASSRNWDSQLSYNSPLHF. This chain joins TRBV27 and TRBJ1-6; 7 bases are shared with TRBD1. Trimming took 6 bases from V and 1 from J; bases not matched to a gene: 15. Germline values: CDR1 MNHEY, CDR2 SMNVEV (reference sequence). The CDR3 is made up of 19 amino acids.

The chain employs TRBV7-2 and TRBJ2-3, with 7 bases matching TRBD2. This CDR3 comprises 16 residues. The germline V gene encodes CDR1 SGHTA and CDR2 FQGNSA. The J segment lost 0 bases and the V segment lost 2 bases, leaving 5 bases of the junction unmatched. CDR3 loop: CASSLRKAGSTDTQYF. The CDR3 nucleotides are TGTGCCAGCAGCTTAAGGAAAGCGGGAAGCACAGATACGCAGTATTTT.